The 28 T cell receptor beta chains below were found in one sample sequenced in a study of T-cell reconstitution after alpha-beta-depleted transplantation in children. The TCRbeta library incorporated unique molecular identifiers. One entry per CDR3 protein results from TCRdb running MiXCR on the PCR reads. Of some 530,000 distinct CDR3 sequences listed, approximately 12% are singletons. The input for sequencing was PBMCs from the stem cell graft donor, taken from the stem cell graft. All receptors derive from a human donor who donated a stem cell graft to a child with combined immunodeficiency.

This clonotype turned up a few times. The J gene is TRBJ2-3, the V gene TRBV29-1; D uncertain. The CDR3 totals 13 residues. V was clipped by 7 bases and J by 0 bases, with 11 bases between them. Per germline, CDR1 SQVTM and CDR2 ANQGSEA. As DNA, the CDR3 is TGCAGCGGGGCCCTTGTAAGCACAGATACGCAGTATTTT. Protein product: CSGALVSTDTQYF.

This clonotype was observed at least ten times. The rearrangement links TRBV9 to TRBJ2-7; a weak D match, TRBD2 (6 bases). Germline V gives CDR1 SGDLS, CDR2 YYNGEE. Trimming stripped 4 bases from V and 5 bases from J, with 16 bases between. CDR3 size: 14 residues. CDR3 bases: TGTGCCAGCAGCTCAAGGTGGGAGGTCCACGAGCAGTACTTC. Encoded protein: CASSSRWEVHEQYF.

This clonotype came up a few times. The CDR3 DNA sequence: TGTGCCAGCAGCTCACAGGGAACTAGCACAGATACGCAGTATTTT. Translating gives CASSSQGTSTDTQYF. J is TRBJ2-3 and V is TRBV2; a possible D gene is TRBD1 (6 bases). The CDR3 extends over 15 amino acids. Trimming shortened V by 6 bases and J by 0 bases, and 13 bases separated the two germline ends. The germline V gene has CDR1 SNHLY and CDR2 FYNNEI.

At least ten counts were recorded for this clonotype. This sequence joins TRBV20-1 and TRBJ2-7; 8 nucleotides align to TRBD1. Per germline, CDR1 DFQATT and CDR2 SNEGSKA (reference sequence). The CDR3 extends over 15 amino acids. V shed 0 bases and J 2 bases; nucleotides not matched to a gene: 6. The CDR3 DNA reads TGCAGTGCTAGAGATTGGACAGGGTCAGCCTACGAGCAGTACTTC. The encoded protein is CSARDWTGSAYEQYF.

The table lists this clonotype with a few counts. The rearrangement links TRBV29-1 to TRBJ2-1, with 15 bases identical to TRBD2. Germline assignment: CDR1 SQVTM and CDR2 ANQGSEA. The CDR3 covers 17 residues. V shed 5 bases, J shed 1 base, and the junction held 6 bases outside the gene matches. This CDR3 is CSVLGLAGGGSYNEQFF. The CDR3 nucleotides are TGCAGCGTTCTCGGACTAGCGGGAGGGGGTTCCTACAATGAGCAGTTCTTC.

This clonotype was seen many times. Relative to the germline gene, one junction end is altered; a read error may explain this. The CDR3 bases are TGTGCCAGCAGCATAGAGCGGGAGTGGGGTGAGCAGTTCTTC. Translated, it gives CASSIEREWGEQFF. This chain joins TRBV11-2 and TRBJ2-1; 8 nucleotides agree with TRBD2. Germline assignment: CDR1 SGHAT and CDR2 FQNNGV. This CDR3 spans 14 amino acids.

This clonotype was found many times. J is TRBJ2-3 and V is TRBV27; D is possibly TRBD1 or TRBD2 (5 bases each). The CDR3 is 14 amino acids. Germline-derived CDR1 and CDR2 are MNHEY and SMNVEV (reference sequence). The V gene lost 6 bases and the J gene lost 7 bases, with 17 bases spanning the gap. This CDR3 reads CASRPGPSINTQYF. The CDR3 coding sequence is TGTGCCAGCAGGCCGGGACCAAGTATAAATACGCAGTATTTT.

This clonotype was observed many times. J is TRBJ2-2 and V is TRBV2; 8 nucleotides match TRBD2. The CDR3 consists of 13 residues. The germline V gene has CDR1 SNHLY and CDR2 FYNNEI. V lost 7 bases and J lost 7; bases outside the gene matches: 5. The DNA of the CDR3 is TGTGCCAGCACGGCTAGCGGGTTCGGGGAGCTGTTTTTT. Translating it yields CASTASGFGELFF. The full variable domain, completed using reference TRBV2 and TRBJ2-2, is EPEVTQTPSHQVTQMGQEVILRCVPISNHLYFYWYRQILGQKVEFLVSFYNNEISEKSEIFDDQFSVERPDGSNFTLKIRSTKLEDSAMYFCASTASGFGELFFGEGSRLTVL.

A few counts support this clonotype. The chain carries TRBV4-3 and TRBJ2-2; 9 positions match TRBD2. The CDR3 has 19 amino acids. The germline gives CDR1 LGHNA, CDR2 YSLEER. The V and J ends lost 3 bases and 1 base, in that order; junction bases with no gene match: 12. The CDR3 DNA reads TGCGCCAGCAGCCATCCCCTTGGGGCGACTAGCGGGAACACCGGGGAGCTGTTTTTT. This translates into CASSHPLGATSGNTGELFF.

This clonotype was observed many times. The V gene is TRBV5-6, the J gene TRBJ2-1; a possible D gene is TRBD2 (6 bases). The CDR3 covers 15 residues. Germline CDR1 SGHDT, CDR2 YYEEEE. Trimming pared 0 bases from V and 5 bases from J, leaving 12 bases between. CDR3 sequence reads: CASSLALRGNNEQFF. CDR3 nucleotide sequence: TGTGCCAGCAGCTTGGCCTTGCGGGGTAACAATGAGCAGTTCTTC.

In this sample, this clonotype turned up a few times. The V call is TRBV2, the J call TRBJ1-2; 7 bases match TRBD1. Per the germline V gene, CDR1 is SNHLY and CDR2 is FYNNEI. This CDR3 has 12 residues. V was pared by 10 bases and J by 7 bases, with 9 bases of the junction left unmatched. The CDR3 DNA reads TGTGCCACAACAGGGGAGGCAGGTGGCTACACCTTC. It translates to CATTGEAGGYTF. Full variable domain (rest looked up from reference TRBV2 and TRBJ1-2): EPEVTQTPSHQVTQMGQEVILRCVPISNHLYFYWYRQILGQKVEFLVSFYNNEISEKSEIFDDQFSVERPDGSNFTLKIRSTKLEDSAMYFCATTGEAGGYTFGSGTRLTVV.

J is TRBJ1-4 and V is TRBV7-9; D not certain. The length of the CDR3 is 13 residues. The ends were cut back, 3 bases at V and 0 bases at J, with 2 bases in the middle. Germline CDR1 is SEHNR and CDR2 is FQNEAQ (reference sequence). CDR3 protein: CASSFTTNEKLFF. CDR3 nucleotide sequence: TGTGCCAGCAGCTTTACAACTAATGAAAAACTGTTTTTT.

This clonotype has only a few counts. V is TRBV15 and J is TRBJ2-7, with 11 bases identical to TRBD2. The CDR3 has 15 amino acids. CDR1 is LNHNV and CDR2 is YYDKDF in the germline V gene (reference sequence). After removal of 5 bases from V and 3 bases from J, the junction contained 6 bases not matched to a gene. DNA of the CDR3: TGTGCCACCAGCGGAGGACTAGCGGGTAACTACGAGCAGTACTTC. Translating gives CATSGGLAGNYEQYF.

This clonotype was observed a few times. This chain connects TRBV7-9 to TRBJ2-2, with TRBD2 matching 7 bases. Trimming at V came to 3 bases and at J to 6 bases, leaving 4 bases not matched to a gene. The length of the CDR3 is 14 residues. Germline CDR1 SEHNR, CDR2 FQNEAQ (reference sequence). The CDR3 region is CASSFTGGAGELFF. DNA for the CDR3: TGTGCCAGCAGCTTCACGGGAGGCGCCGGGGAGCTGTTTTTT.

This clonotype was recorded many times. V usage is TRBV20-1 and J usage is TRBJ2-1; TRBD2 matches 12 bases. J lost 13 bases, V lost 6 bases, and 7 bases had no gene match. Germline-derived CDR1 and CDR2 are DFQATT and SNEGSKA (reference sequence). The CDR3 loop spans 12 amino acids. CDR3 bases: TGCAGTGCCGGCCTAGCGGGGGGGCCACAGTTCTTC. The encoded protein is CSAGLAGGPQFF.

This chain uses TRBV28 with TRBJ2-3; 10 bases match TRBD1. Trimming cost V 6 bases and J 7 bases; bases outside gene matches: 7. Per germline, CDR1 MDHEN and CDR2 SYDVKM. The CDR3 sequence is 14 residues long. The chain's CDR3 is CASRLGTGENTQYF. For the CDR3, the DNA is TGTGCCAGCAGATTAGGGACAGGGGAGAATACGCAGTATTTT.

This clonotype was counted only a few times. The CDR3 loop is CASSGEGEQYF. CDR3 nucleotide sequence: TGTGCCAGCAGTGGAGAGGGCGAGCAGTACTTC. This sequence joins TRBV27 and TRBJ2-7, with D perhaps TRBD2 (5 bases). From germline, CDR1 is MNHEY and CDR2 SMNVEV (reference sequence). CDR3 size: 11 residues. Trimming pared 5 bases from V and 6 bases from J, leaving 8 bases between.

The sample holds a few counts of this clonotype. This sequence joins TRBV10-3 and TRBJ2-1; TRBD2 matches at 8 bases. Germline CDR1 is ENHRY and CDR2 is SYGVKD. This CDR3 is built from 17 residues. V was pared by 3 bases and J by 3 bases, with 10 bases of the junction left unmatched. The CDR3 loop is CAISELWREDNYNEQFF. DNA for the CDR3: TGTGCCATCAGTGAATTATGGCGGGAGGACAACTACAATGAGCAGTTCTTC.

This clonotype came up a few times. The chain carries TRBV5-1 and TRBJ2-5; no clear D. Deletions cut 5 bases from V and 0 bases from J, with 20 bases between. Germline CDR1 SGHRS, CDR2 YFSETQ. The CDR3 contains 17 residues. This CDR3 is CASSPIGRAPYQETQYF. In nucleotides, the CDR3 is TGCGCCAGCAGTCCCATCGGGCGAGCGCCTTACCAAGAGACCCAGTACTTC.

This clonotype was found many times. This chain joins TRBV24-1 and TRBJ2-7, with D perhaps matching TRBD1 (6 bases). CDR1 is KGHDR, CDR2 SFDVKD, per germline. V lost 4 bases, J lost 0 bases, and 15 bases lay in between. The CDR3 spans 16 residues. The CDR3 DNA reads TGTGCCACCAGTGACCCACTTGGGGACAACTCCTACGAGCAGTACTTC. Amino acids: CATSDPLGDNSYEQYF.

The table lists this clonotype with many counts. In nucleotides, the CDR3 is TGCAGTGCTCCCATACCGTCAGGCATTCAGTACTTC. This sequence encodes CSAPIPSGIQYF. J is TRBJ2-4 and V is TRBV20-1; unclear D gene. The CDR3 extends over 12 amino acids. Trimming stripped 5 bases from V and 9 bases from J, with 14 bases between. Germline CDR1 is DFQATT and CDR2 is SNEGSKA (reference sequence).

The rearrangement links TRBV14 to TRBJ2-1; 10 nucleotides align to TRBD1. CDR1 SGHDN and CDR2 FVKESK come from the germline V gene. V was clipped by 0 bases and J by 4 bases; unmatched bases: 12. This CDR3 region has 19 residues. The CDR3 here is CASSQDPGQGPSRYNEQFF. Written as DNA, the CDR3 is TGTGCCAGCAGCCAAGATCCGGGACAGGGGCCGTCGCGATACAATGAGCAGTTCTTC.

CDR3 DNA sequence: TGTGCCTGGAGTGTACTTTTGGGGAGGAATGAGCAGTTCTTC. This sequence encodes CAWSVLLGRNEQFF. This chain links TRBV30 with TRBJ2-1; D is possibly TRBD2 (6 bases). This CDR3 spans 14 amino acids. V was shortened by 0 bases and J by 7 bases, with 13 bases between the two germline ends. Germline V CDR1 and CDR2: GTSNPN, SVGIG (reference sequence).

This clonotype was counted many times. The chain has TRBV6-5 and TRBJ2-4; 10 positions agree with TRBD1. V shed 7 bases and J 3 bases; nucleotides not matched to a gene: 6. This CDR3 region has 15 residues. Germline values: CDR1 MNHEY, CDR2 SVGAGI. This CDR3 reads CASKPGQGNKNIQYF. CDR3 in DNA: TGTGCCAGCAAACCGGGACAGGGGAACAAAAACATTCAGTACTTC.

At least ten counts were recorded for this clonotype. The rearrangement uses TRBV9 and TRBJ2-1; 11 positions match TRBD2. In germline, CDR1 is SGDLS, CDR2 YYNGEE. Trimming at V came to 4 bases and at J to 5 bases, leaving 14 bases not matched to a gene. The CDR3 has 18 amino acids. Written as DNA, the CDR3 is TGTGCCAGCAGCCCAAGACTAGCGGGATCGCGCCGAAACAATGAGCAGTTCTTC. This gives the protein CASSPRLAGSRRNNEQFF.

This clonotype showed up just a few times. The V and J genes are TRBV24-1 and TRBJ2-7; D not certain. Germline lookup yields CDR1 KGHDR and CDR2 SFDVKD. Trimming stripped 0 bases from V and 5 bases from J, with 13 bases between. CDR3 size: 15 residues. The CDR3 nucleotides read TGTGCCACCAGTGATTTGCCCAGGTGGCAGGACGAGCAGTACTTC. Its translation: CATSDLPRWQDEQYF.

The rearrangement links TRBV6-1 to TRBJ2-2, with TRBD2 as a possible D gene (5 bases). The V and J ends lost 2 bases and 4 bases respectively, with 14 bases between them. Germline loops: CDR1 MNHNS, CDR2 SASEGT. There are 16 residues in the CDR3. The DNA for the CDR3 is TGTGCCAGCAGTGAACCCCCCCGGGGTTCCACCGGGGAGCTGTTTTTT. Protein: CASSEPPRGSTGELFF.

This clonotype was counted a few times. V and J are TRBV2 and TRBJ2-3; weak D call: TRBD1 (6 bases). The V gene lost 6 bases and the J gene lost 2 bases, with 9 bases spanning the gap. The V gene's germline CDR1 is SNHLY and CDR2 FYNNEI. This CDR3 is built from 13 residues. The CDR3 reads CASSGQSTDTQYF. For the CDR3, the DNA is TGTGCCAGCAGCGGACAGTCCACAGATACGCAGTATTTT.